The rows below give T cell receptor beta chains drawn from one sample of a study of T cell responses to AZD1222 COVID-19 vaccine. This table comes from immunoSEQ multiplex PCR, and its TCRdb copy is limited to in-frame clones, with some not included. The repertoire holds 77,000 or so clones, with about 90% as singletons. This specimen was peripheral blood, taken on day 0 of MenACWY control vaccination. These receptors all stem from an adult in good health. Each CDR3 is given with its conserved first and last residue. The order of the fields is D gene, V gene, J gene, clone size, CDR3 DNA, CDR3 protein. D genes are given only for firm matches. Size tells how often a clone was seen (once, few, many) or the class of an expanded clone, and some rows leave it out.

.	TRBV6-5	TRBJ2-4	.	TGTGCCAGCAGCGCTATATCAAGAAACATTCAGTACTTC	CASSAISRNIQYF
.	TRBV7-9	TRBJ1-3	few	TGTGCCAGCAGCTTAATTATGGGGGCCGTCTCTGGAAACACCATATATTTT	CASSLIMGAVSGNTIYF
.	TRBV28	TRBJ1-5	.	TGTGCCAGCAGTTTCCCCGAACTAGCGAGTAATCAGCCCCAGCATTTT	CASSFPELASNQPQHF
TRBD2	TRBV19	TRBJ2-2	.	TGTGCCAGTAGTAGGCCGGGACTAGCGGTTGCCGGGGAGCTGTTTTTT	CASSRPGLAVAGELFF
.	TRBV28	TRBJ2-1	.	TGTGCCAGCAGTGCAGTGGGCGGGGGCCCCCAGAGGCAGTTCTTC	CASSAVGGGPQRQFF
.	TRBV7-2	TRBJ2-4	.	TGTGCCAGCAGCTTAGGGTCAGGGAACTCGGGTATTCAGTACTTC	CASSLGSGNSGIQYF
TRBD1	TRBV15	TRBJ1-2	.	TGTGCCACCAGCAGAGATTTCAGCGCGACAGGGGGTGATGGCTACACCTTC	CATSRDFSATGGDGYTF
.	TRBV12-3/TRBV12-4	TRBJ2-7	.	TGTGCCAGCAGTTGGACAGCCTACGAGCAGTACTTC	CASSWTAYEQYF
.	TRBV7-2	TRBJ2-3	.	TGTGCCAGCAGCTTAGCGCTCGAGGGGAGTACGCAGTATTTT	CASSLALEGSTQYF
TRBD1	TRBV7-9	TRBJ1-4	.	TGTGCCAGCAGCTTAACAGGGGAAGGGGAAAAACTGTTTTTT	CASSLTGEGEKLFF
.	TRBV5-1	TRBJ2-1	.	TGCGCCAGCAGCAGGGAGACTGAGCAGTTCTTC	CASSRETEQFF
.	TRBV5-5	TRBJ1-5	.	TGTGCCAGCAGCGAATTGAGTCAGCCCCAGCATTTT	CASSELSQPQHF
TRBD2	TRBV7-2	TRBJ2-3	.	TGTGCCAGCACCCACTCATCGGCGGGAGGAGGTAAAGATACGCAGTATTTT	CASTHSSAGGGKDTQYF
TRBD1	TRBV25-1	TRBJ1-1	.	TGTGCCAGCAGTGAAATCAGGACAGGGGACTTGAACACTGAAGCTTTCTTT	CASSEIRTGDLNTEAFF
.	TRBV19	TRBJ2-7	.	TGTGCCAGCTCTGGGACTGCTACCTACGAGCAGTACTTC	CASSGTATYEQYF
.	TRBV3-1/TRBV3-2	TRBJ2-3	once	TGTGCCAGCAGCCAAGTTGCCAGCACAGATACGCAGTATTTT	CASSQVASTDTQYF
TRBD1	TRBV7-8	TRBJ2-3	.	TGTGCCAGCAGCTTAGGGGTCGGGACAGGCACAGATACGCAGTATTTT	CASSLGVGTGTDTQYF
.	TRBV16	TRBJ2-3	.	TGTGCCAGCAGCCAATCGAAGGCAATGGGGTATTTT	CASSQSKAMGYF
TRBD1	TRBV29-1	TRBJ1-1	.	TGCAGCGTTTTTGGACAGGGGAACACTGAAGCTTTCTTT	CSVFGQGNTEAFF
.	TRBV19	TRBJ2-3	.	TGTGCCAGTAGTATTTCCCCCCAACCTTCGGATACGCAGTATTTT	CASSISPQPSDTQYF
.	TRBV28	TRBJ2-4	.	TGTGCCAGCAGTCACGACTGGCCCAAAAACATTCAGTACTTC	CASSHDWPKNIQYF
.	TRBV7-9	TRBJ1-6	.	TGTGCCAGCAGCTTACCAGGGGCTTATAATTCACCCCTCCACTTT	CASSLPGAYNSPLHF
.	TRBV7-2	TRBJ2-3	.	TGTGCCAGCAGCGCTCACCAGGGCACAGATACGCAGTATTTT	CASSAHQGTDTQYF
TRBD2	TRBV7-9	TRBJ2-1	.	TGTGCCAGCAGCTCCGAAGCGGGAACAGGGTTCTTC	CASSSEAGTGFF
.	TRBV6-5	TRBJ2-2	.	TGTGCCAGCAGTTCCCGGGGCCCCCCCGGGGAGCTGTTTTTT	CASSSRGPPGELFF
TRBD1	TRBV2	TRBJ2-1	.	TGTGCCAGCAGACAGGGGTTGGCATCCTACAATGAGCAGTTCTTC	CASRQGLASYNEQFF
.	TRBV7-9	TRBJ1-6	.	TGTGCCAGCAGCTTAGGAGCGGATTCACCCCTCCACTTT	CASSLGADSPLHF
.	TRBV7-2	TRBJ2-7	.	TGTGCCAGCAGCTTAACCGCTGCCTACGAGCAGTACTTC	CASSLTAAYEQYF
.	TRBV5-8	TRBJ1-6	.	TGTGCCAGCAGCTTGGTCCAGGGGTTGGGTAATTCACCCCTCCACTTT	CASSLVQGLGNSPLHF
TRBD1	TRBV18	TRBJ1-4	once	TGTGCCAGCTCTCCGAGGGACAGGGTGACTAATGAAAAACTGTTTTTT	CASSPRDRVTNEKLFF
.	TRBV6-5	TRBJ2-4	.	TGTGCCAGCAGTTACTCTCATGGGCCCCTTGGGGACATTCAGTACTTC	CASSYSHGPLGDIQYF
.	TRBV7-2	TRBJ2-7	.	TGTGCCAGCAGACACTCCACGGGGTCTCAGGACGTCCACGAGCAGTACTTC	CASRHSTGSQDVHEQYF
.	TRBV10-3	TRBJ2-5	few	TGTGCCATCAGTGAGTCGGCAGAGACCCAGTACTTC	CAISESAETQYF
TRBD1	TRBV29-1	TRBJ2-7	.	TGCAGCGTTGAAAACAGGGGCGTTGGCTACGAGCAGTACTTC	CSVENRGVGYEQYF
TRBD2	TRBV7-6	TRBJ2-3	.	TGTGCCAGCAGCTTAGCTTGGACTAGCGGGACAGATACGCAGTATTTT	CASSLAWTSGTDTQYF
.	TRBV21-1	TRBJ2-5	.	TGTGCCAGCAGCAAATTGGGGATCGACACATCCCTTTGGGAGACCCAGTACTTC	CASSKLGIDTSLWETQYF
TRBD2	TRBV6-4	TRBJ2-7	once	TGTGCCACTCCCGGGGGGGTTAGCTACGAGCAGTACTTC	CATPGGVSYEQYF
.	TRBV3-1/TRBV3-2	TRBJ1-3	.	TGTGCCAGCAGTTTGGGTGGAAACACCATATATTTT	CASSLGGNTIYF
.	TRBV7-8	TRBJ2-7	.	TGTGCCAGCAGCCTGGAAATCTACGAGCAGTACTTC	CASSLEIYEQYF
.	TRBV18	TRBJ2-5	.	TGTGCCAGCTCACCACAATTAAGGACCCCGGGGAAAGAGACCCAGTACTTC	CASSPQLRTPGKETQYF
TRBD2	TRBV3-1/TRBV3-2	TRBJ2-2	once	TGTGCCAGCAGCCACCCGGGACTAGCGGGAGTAGGAACCGGGGAGCTGTTTTTT	CASSHPGLAGVGTGELFF
.	TRBV29-1	TRBJ2-3	.	TGCAGCGTTGAAGATGCAGGGTCAACAGATACGCAGTATTTT	CSVEDAGSTDTQYF
.	TRBV7-2	TRBJ1-3	.	TGTGCCAGCAGCGTTATGGGTTCTGGAAACACCATATATTTT	CASSVMGSGNTIYF
.	TRBV9	TRBJ2-6	.	TGTGCCAGCAGCTACACAACCTCTGGGGCCAACGTCCTGACTTTC	CASSYTTSGANVLTF
TRBD1	TRBV6-5	TRBJ1-2	.	TGTGCCAGCAGTTACTCGGGTACAGGGGTGGGCTATGGCTACACCTTC	CASSYSGTGVGYGYTF
TRBD2	TRBV28	TRBJ2-5	.	TGTGCCAGCAGTACCACGGGACTAGGTAAAGAGACCCAGTACTTC	CASSTTGLGKETQYF
.	TRBV14	TRBJ2-7	.	TGTGCCAGCAGCCAAAGGGGTACCGACGAGCAGTACTTC	CASSQRGTDEQYF
TRBD2	TRBV2	TRBJ2-4	.	TGTGCCAGCAGTGAAGCTTTAGCGGGAGGGCCTTTGGCCAAAAACATTCAGTACTTC	CASSEALAGGPLAKNIQYF
TRBD2	TRBV6-2/TRBV6-3	TRBJ2-2	.	TGTGCCAGCAGTTACTCCGGGACTAGCGTTACCGGGGAGCTGTTTTTT	CASSYSGTSVTGELFF
.	TRBV19	TRBJ2-1	.	TGTGCCAGTAGTCCTCCCGCGGGGAAGACAGGGCCGAGCTCCTACAATGAGCAGTTCTTC	CASSPPAGKTGPSSYNEQFF
.	TRBV10-3	TRBJ2-1	.	TGTGCCACCCACGATGGAGACTCCCAGCACAATGAGCAGTTCTTC	CATHDGDSQHNEQFF
.	TRBV3-1/TRBV3-2	TRBJ2-1	medium-sized	TGTGCCAGCAGCCCTAGCAGGGGGGCCTACAATGAGCAGTTCTTC	CASSPSRGAYNEQFF
.	TRBV25-1	TRBJ1-1	.	TGTGCCAGCAGTGAATTTGGGAACACTGAAGCTTTCTTT	CASSEFGNTEAFF
.	TRBV24-1	TRBJ2-3	.	TGTGCCACCAGTGATTGGCAGGAACACACAGATACGCAGTATTTT	CATSDWQEHTDTQYF
TRBD1	TRBV27	TRBJ2-6	few	TGTGCCAGCAGCCACCGGGACAGGGGCTCTGGGGCCAACGTCCTGACTTTC	CASSHRDRGSGANVLTF
TRBD1	TRBV7-9	TRBJ2-7	.	TGTGCCAGCAGCTTCGGGACAGACTCCTACGAGCAGTACTTC	CASSFGTDSYEQYF
TRBD1	TRBV5-1	TRBJ2-1	.	TGCGCCAGCAGCAAGGACAGGGGGCTGGATGAGCAGTTCTTC	CASSKDRGLDEQFF
.	TRBV25-1	TRBJ1-2	.	TGTGCCAGCAGTGAAGCCACGGGAAACTATGGCTACACCTTC	CASSEATGNYGYTF
TRBD1	TRBV3-1/TRBV3-2	TRBJ2-3	.	TGTGCCAGCACGGACTCCGGGACAGGGGGCACAGATACGCAGTATTTT	CASTDSGTGGTDTQYF
.	TRBV28	TRBJ2-5	.	TGTGCCAGCAGTTCCCCCCGCAAGGAAGAGACCCAGTACTTC	CASSSPRKEETQYF